This TCR beta chain derives from a study of response to subunit inactivated influenza vaccine. With respect to this clonotype: Its antigen is as yet unknown.

V gave up 5 bases and J gave up 3 bases, with 13 bases separating them. This CDR3 region has 13 residues. CDR1 and CDR2 (germline): DFQATT, SNEGSKA (reference sequence). Whole-study results and caveats: The authors suggested that few new T cells are recruited per seasonal influenza vaccination.

Using its own MiXCR run on the RT-PCR reads, TCRdb lists one record per CDR3 protein. The table shows 800,000 to 1,000,000 distinct CDR3 sequences, with 21% occurring only once. The chain employs TRBV20-1 and TRBJ1-2; D is perhaps TRBD1 (5 bases). This sequence originates from a man aged 45-65 years who received an inactivated influenza vaccine. The sequencing used PBMCs from blood, collected 5 days after vaccination. The CDR3 coding sequence is TGCAGTGCTCAACGGGGGGGGTACTATGGCTACACCTTC. It encodes CSAQRGGYYGYTF.